This T cell receptor beta chain was identified during a study of low-dose radiotherapy and immunotherapy resistance in tumors. Primers used for first-strand cDNA, a TRAV- and TRBV-specific set, covered both alpha and beta chains. TCR amplification ran approximately 22 PCR cycles using constant-region and V-primer adapter primers. MiXCR, run by TCRdb on the reads, gives a single entry per CDR3 protein. The data contain roughly 38,000 distinct CDR3 sequences, around 21% of them singletons. Noted time point: after trial treatment. The treatment denotes: LDRT plus nivolumab, ipilimumab, low-dose cyclophosphamide and aspirin (RACIN trial). The donors' treatment consisted of nivolumab, ipilimumab, aspirin, low-dose cyclophosphamide and low-dose radiotherapy. Trimming removed 5 bases at V and 6 bases at J, with 17 bases between. CDR3 size: 15 residues.

The TCR comes from a female donor with ovarian cancer. The specimen comprised PBMCs, sampled after low-dose radiotherapy plus immunotherapy. The chain employs TRBV12-3 or TRBV12-4 and TRBJ2-1; D may correspond to TRBD1 or TRBD2 (5 bases each). The CDR3 sequence: CASSLTDQRGNEQFF. Here the CDR3 DNA reads TGTGCCAGCAGTCTAACGGACCAGAGGGGCAATGAGCAGTTCTTC.